The 21 T cell receptor beta chains listed next were all sequenced from one sample in a study of blood T cell repertoires in COVID-19. Sequencing was performed with immunoSEQ multiplex PCR; in TCRdb, only in-frame clones are kept and a portion is missing. The profile covers some 250,000 clones, with around 79% appearing a single time and more than 2.5% taken by the ten largest. Sample: peripheral blood. These receptors came from a woman aged 80 or over with acute or convalescent COVID-19.

The V gene is TRBV2, the J gene TRBJ2-1; 12 nucleotides align to TRBD2. The length of the CDR3 is 15 residues. The germline V gene encodes CDR1 SNHLY and CDR2 FYNNEI. Losses at the gene ends were 3 bases for V and 7 bases for J; bases not matched to a gene: 4. The CDR3: CASSETSGRGNEQFF. Written as DNA, the CDR3 is TGTGCCAGCAGTGAGACTAGCGGGAGAGGGAATGAGCAGTTCTTC.

The chain joins TRBV2 to TRBJ1-2; D uncertain. Looked up from germline, CDR1 is SNHLY and CDR2 is FYNNEI. This CDR3 region has 15 residues. V was cut by 0 bases and J by 8 bases, with 16 bases left in between. CDR3 nucleotide sequence: TGTGCCAGCAGTGAAGCGCTTCCGACGGCGGGGGGCTACACCTTC. It codes for CASSEALPTAGGYTF. Looking up the rest from reference TRBV2 and TRBJ1-2 gives the full variable domain: EPEVTQTPSHQVTQMGQEVILRCVPISNHLYFYWYRQILGQKVEFLVSFYNNEISEKSEIFDDQFSVERPDGSNFTLKIRSTKLEDSAMYFCASSEALPTAGGYTFGSGTRLTVV.

This sequence joins TRBV2 and TRBJ1-5, with D hard to call. CDR1 and CDR2 from the germline V gene are SNHLY and FYNNEI. The ends were cut back, 0 bases at V and 3 bases at J, with 9 bases in the middle. CDR3 length: 15 residues. The CDR3 coding sequence is TGTGCCAGCAGTGAAGCCCGAGGGAACAATCAGCCCCAGCATTTT. Translated: CASSEARGNNQPQHF. Filled out from reference TRBV2 and TRBJ1-5, the complete variable domain reads EPEVTQTPSHQVTQMGQEVILRCVPISNHLYFYWYRQILGQKVEFLVSFYNNEISEKSEIFDDQFSVERPDGSNFTLKIRSTKLEDSAMYFCASSEARGNNQPQHFGDGTRLSIL.

The table lists this clone with many counts. V usage is TRBV7-9 and J usage is TRBJ1-4, with D maybe TRBD1 (5 bases). V gave up 5 bases and J gave up 8 bases, with 15 bases separating them. Germline V gives CDR1 SEHNR, CDR2 FQNEAQ (reference sequence). The CDR3 runs to 14 residues. The CDR3 nucleotides are TGTGCCAGCAGCCTCGCGGGGCTTGGGGAAAAACTGTTTTTT. Translated: CASSLAGLGEKLFF.

In its sample, this clone was seen once. The gene calls are TRBV5-1 and TRBJ2-7, with a possible D match to TRBD2 (6 bases). The V gene lost 1 base and the J gene lost 5 bases, with 7 bases spanning the gap. In germline, CDR1 is SGHRS, CDR2 YFSETQ. This CDR3 is 12 amino acids long. CDR3 nucleotides: TGCGCCAGCAGCTTGCCTAGCGACGAGCAGTACTTC. Amino acid sequence: CASSLPSDEQYF.

This clone was found a few times. For the CDR3, the DNA is TGTGCCAGCAGTTACTCAGGGGGCGGAAACACCATATATTTT. It yields the protein CASSYSGGGNTIYF. The rearrangement joins TRBV9 to TRBJ1-3; TRBD1 agrees at 8 bases. The length of the CDR3 is 14 residues. Germline CDR1 is SGDLS and CDR2 is YYNGEE. Losses at the gene ends were 5 bases for V and 4 bases for J; bases not matched to a gene: 5.

The V and J genes are TRBV3-1 (or the pseudogene TRBV3-2) and TRBJ2-7; D call uncertain. CDR3 size: 14 residues. Germline CDR1 is LGHDT and CDR2 is YNNKEL (reference sequence). The V and J ends lost 1 base and 3 bases respectively, with 10 bases between them. Written as DNA, the CDR3 is TGTGCCAGCAGCCAAGGGGCGTCTGTCTACGAGCAGTACTTC. Amino acid sequence: CASSQGASVYEQYF.

This chain connects TRBV7-9 to TRBJ1-1, with 9 bases aligning to TRBD1. CDR1 SEHNR and CDR2 FQNEAQ come from the germline V gene (reference sequence). CDR3 length: 14 residues. V lost 5 bases and J lost 6; bases outside the gene matches: 7. CDR3 sequence: CASSPSTGGAEAFF. CDR3 sequence (DNA): TGTGCCAGCAGCCCATCGACAGGGGGTGCTGAAGCTTTCTTT.

The CDR3 bases are TGTGCCAGCAGCCTCGGACAGGGGAAGTCTCTGAACACCGGGGAGCTGTTTTTT. The encoded protein is CASSLGQGKSLNTGELFF. This sequence joins TRBV3-1 (or the pseudogene TRBV3-2) and TRBJ2-2, with 9 positions matching TRBD1. Germline V gene lookup returns CDR1 LGHDT and CDR2 YNNKEL (reference sequence). V gave up 4 bases and J gave up 1 base; unmatched junction bases: 10. The CDR3 covers 18 residues.

This clone was seen only a few times. The J gene is TRBJ1-2, the V gene TRBV12-3 or TRBV12-4; perhaps TRBD1 as D (5 bases). Deletions cut 6 bases from V and 5 bases from J, with 13 bases between. This CDR3 region has 13 residues. The CDR3 here is CASRRDSYYGYTF. The CDR3 DNA follows: TGTGCCAGCAGGCGAGACAGTTATTATGGCTACACCTTC.

The CDR3 region is CASETGVRTEAFF. CDR3 in DNA: TGTGCTAGCGAGACAGGGGTAAGAACTGAAGCTTTCTTT. V gene TRBV12-5 combines with J gene TRBJ1-1; 8 bases agree with TRBD1. This CDR3 is built from 13 residues. The V gene end was trimmed by 9 bases and the J gene end by 5 bases; junction bases not matched to a gene: 8. CDR1 LGHNT and CDR2 FRNRAP come from the germline V gene.

Here the CDR3 DNA reads TGCAGTGCTAGTCAGGCTCGGGGGGGCACCTACAATGAGCAGTTCTTC. It specifies CSASQARGGTYNEQFF. The chain uses TRBV20-1 and TRBJ2-1, with 8 bases identical to TRBD2. V lost 3 bases to trimming and J lost 2 bases; unmatched junction nucleotides: 9. The CDR3 runs 16 residues. Germline V gene data show CDR1 as DFQATT and CDR2 as SNEGSKA (reference sequence).

The chain joins TRBV20-1 to TRBJ2-1, with D perhaps TRBD2 (5 bases). V shed 3 bases and J shed 0 bases, with 15 bases lying between them. Germline CDR1 reads DFQATT; CDR2 reads SNEGSKA (reference sequence). The CDR3 totals 16 residues. The CDR3 is CSASPPIASSYNEQFF. The CDR3 DNA is TGCAGTGCTAGTCCCCCGATAGCGAGCTCCTACAATGAGCAGTTCTTC.

The rearrangement joins TRBV3-1 (or the pseudogene TRBV3-2) to TRBJ2-1; 14 nucleotides agree with TRBD2. CDR1 is LGHDT, CDR2 YNNKEL, per germline (reference sequence). V gave up 1 base and J gave up 10 bases; unmatched junction bases: 3. The CDR3 runs to 15 residues. This chain's CDR3 is CASSQGLAGGQEQFF. The CDR3, as DNA: TGTGCCAGCAGCCAAGGACTAGCGGGGGGGCAGGAGCAGTTCTTC.

This clone has a single count. Here the CDR3 reads CASRWGGNKDEQYF. CDR3 in DNA: TGTGCCAGTCGGTGGGGGGGCAACAAGGACGAGCAGTACTTC. The chain employs TRBV10-3 and TRBJ2-7, with D possibly matching TRBD2 (7 bases). This CDR3 contains 14 residues. V lost 10 bases, J lost 5 bases, and 21 bases lay in between. Germline V gene sequence: CDR1 ENHRY, CDR2 SYGVKD.

This rearrangement joins TRBV5-1 to TRBJ1-5, with 9 nucleotides matching TRBD1. Germline trimming cut 0 bases from V and 7 bases from J; bases unmatched to any gene: 11. Per germline, CDR1 SGHRS and CDR2 YFSETQ. This CDR3 is 17 amino acids long. The CDR3 loop reads CASSLDPLGQGAQPQHF. The CDR3 nucleotides read TGCGCCAGCAGCTTGGACCCGCTGGGACAGGGTGCCCAGCCCCAGCATTTT.

J is TRBJ2-1 and V is TRBV11-2, with 10 bases lining up with TRBD1. The CDR3 covers 17 residues. J gave up 1 base and V 3 bases, and 6 bases lay outside the gene matches. Per the germline V gene, CDR1 is SGHAT and CDR2 is FQNNGV. CDR3 protein: CASSFQPGQGSYNEQFF. CDR3 DNA sequence: TGTGCCAGCAGCTTTCAACCGGGACAGGGGTCCTACAATGAGCAGTTCTTC.

J is TRBJ2-1 and V is TRBV5-1, with D tentatively TRBD2 (6 bases). V lost 0 bases, J lost 6 bases, and 13 bases lay in between. Looked up from germline, CDR1 is SGHRS and CDR2 is YFSETQ. The CDR3 is 15 residues long. This CDR3 reads CASSLDPGDGNEQFF. DNA of the CDR3: TGCGCCAGCAGCTTGGACCCGGGAGATGGCAATGAGCAGTTCTTC.

This clone has only a few counts. The chain links TRBV18 to TRBJ1-2, with D possibly matching TRBD1 (6 bases). This CDR3 comprises 15 residues. With 4 bases removed from V and 2 bases from J, the gap between germline ends came to 14 bases. The germline CDR1 and CDR2 sequences are KGHSH and LQKENI. Here the CDR3 reads CASSLRDTPNYGYTF. The CDR3 bases are TGTGCCAGCTCACTCCGGGACACCCCCAACTATGGCTACACCTTC.

This clone was found a few times. The CDR3 here is CASSSPGLAPGELFF. CDR3 sequence (DNA): TGTGCCAGCAGCTCTCCGGGACTAGCTCCCGGGGAGCTGTTTTTT. J is TRBJ2-2 and V is TRBV5-6; the match to TRBD2 covers 9 bases. Germline trimming cut 3 bases from V and 6 bases from J; bases unmatched to any gene: 6. The CDR3 is made up of 15 amino acids. CDR1 is SGHDT and CDR2 is YYEEEE in the germline V gene. The full variable domain, its missing parts supplied by reference TRBV5-6 and TRBJ2-2, is DAGVTQSPTHLIKTRGQQVTLRCSPKSGHDTVSWYQQALGQGPQFIFQYYEEEERQRGNFPDRFSGHQFPNYSSELNVNALLLGDSALYLCASSSPGLAPGELFFGEGSRLTVL.

V and J are TRBV6-5 and TRBJ1-2, with no clear D. The CDR3 is made up of 13 amino acids. The V gene lost 7 bases and the J gene lost 2 bases, with 11 bases spanning the gap. CDR1 and CDR2 (germline): MNHEY, SVGAGI. The CDR3 spells CASKEGGNYGYTF. The CDR3 DNA reads as TGTGCCAGCAAGGAGGGCGGGAACTATGGCTACACCTTC.